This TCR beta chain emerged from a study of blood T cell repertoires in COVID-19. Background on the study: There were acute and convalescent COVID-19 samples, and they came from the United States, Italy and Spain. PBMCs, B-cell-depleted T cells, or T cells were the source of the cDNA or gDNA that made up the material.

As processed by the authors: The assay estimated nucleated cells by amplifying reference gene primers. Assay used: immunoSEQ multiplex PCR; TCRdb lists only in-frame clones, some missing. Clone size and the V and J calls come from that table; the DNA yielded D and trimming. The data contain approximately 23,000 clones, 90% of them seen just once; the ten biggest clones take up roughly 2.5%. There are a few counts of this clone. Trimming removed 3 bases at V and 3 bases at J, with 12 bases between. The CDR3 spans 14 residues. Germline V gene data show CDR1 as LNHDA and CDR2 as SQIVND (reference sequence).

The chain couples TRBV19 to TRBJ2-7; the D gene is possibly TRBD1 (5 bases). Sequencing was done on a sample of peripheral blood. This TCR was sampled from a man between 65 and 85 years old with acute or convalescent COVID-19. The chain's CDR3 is CASSMGRGYYEQYF. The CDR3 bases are TGTGCCAGTAGTATGGGGCGCGGATACTACGAGCAGTACTTC.